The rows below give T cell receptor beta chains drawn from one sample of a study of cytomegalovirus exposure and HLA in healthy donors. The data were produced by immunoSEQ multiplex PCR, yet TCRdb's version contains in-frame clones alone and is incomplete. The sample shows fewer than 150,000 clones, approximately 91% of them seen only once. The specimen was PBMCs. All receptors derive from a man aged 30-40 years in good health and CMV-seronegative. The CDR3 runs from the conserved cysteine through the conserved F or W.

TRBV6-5	CASSYGPPSSYNEQFF
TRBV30	CAWSGSGGAGEKLFF
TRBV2	CASSPTQNSPLHF
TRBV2	CASIEDSGTEAFF
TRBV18	CASSPYRDSNNEQFF
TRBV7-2	CASSLGQADTQYF
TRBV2	CASRDKLAGYNEQFF
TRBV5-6	CASSLVGVWGTEAFF
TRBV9	CASTRLAVLDNEQFF
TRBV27	CASRWTANSPLHF
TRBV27	CASSYRVEGYEQYF
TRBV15	CATSYLTSGSSEQYF
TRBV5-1	CASSRGQFANTGELFF
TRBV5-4	CASSLRGGNTEAFF
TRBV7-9	CASSQQRLFSSYNEQFF
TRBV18	CASSRDTGSNQPQHF
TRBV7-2	CASSLDAATDTQYF
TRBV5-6	CASSLNRPSYEQYF
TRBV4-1	CASRTGIGTDTQYF
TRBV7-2	CASSLTNSGNTIYF
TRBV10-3	CAISDTYRSPYEQYF
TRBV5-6	CASSQGQLGTDTQYF